This T cell receptor beta chain derives from a study of a mutant IDH1 vaccine in newly diagnosed glioma. Overall study context: In weeks 1, 3, 5, 7, 11, 15, 19 and 23, patients were immunized, eight times in all. Notes on the study in general: It seemed that pseudoprogression was not linked to changes in the top peripheral T cell clonotypes.

About this clone: No antigen is known for it.

Germline assignment: CDR1 SGDLS and CDR2 YYNGEE. V lost 4 bases and J lost 4, with 19 bases in between. The CDR3 length is 16 residues. Regarding time point: week 23, last vaccination. Doses of 300 ug of mutant IDH1 20-mer peptide were given with topical imiquimod. New WHO grade 3 or 4 IDH1-mutant, ATRX-lost astrocytomas were present in all donors. The method was immunoSEQ multiplex PCR; TCRdb's version includes in-frame clones alone and lacks a portion of them. Of around 40,000 clones detected, 78% appear once; the ten largest clones hold 6.3%. Material: PBMCs, obtained from a glioma patient whose treatment included an IDH1 peptide vaccine. The sequence was obtained from a woman aged 40 to 50 with glioma. Some clones in this sample may be carry-over from other donors' samples. The V and J genes are TRBV9 and TRBJ2-3, with a possible D match to TRBD2 (6 bases). CDR3 sequence: CASSTRAGHESDTQYF. For the CDR3, the DNA is TGTGCCAGCAGCACCCGGGCGGGGCATGAGTCAGATACGCAGTATTTT.